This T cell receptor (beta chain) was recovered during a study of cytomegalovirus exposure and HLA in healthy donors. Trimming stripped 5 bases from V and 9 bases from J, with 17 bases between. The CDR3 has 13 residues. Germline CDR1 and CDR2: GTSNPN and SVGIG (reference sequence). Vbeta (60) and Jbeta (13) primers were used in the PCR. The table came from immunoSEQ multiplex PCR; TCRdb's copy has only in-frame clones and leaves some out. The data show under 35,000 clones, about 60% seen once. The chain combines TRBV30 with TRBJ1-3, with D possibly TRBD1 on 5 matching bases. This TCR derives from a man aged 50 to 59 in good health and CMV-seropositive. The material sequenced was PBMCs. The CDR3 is CAWSPGLLGTIYF. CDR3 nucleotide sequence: TGTGCCTGGTCCCCAGGGCTATTGGGCACCATATATTTT.